One and the same sample provided the 23 T cell receptor beta chains below, sequenced in a study of shared clonotypes between healthy human individuals. Profiling relied on immunoSEQ multiplex PCR, and the TCRdb table lists in-frame clones only, not all of them. The table records 2 million to 2.5 million clones, more than 85% of them present only once. Source material: naive CD4+ T cells from PBMCs. Subset described: CD45RA+ positively selected. The receptors here all came from a man aged 18 to 29 in good health. Some clones in this sample may be carry-over from other donors' samples.

The chain is built from TRBV18 and TRBJ2-7; 9 bases match TRBD1. The CDR3 length is 15 residues. The V segment lost 2 bases and the J segment 1 base; nucleotides outside the gene matches: 3. CDR1 and CDR2 (germline): KGHSH, LQKENI. As DNA, the CDR3 is TGTGCCAGCTCACCAGCCGGGACAGGGTCCTACGAGCAGTACTTC. Protein: CASSPAGTGSYEQYF.

A single count supports this clone. Distinct nucleotide sequences in the sample also encode this CDR3. The gene calls are TRBV2 and TRBJ1-3; D gene ambiguous. Germline V gene data show CDR1 as SNHLY and CDR2 as FYNNEI. This CDR3 spans 11 amino acids. V dropped 4 bases and J dropped 4 bases, with 2 bases sitting between them. The CDR3 region is CASSAGNTIYF. The DNA of the CDR3 is TGTGCCAGCAGTGCCGGAAACACCATATATTTT.

V gene TRBV7-2 combines with J gene TRBJ2-3; the match to TRBD2 covers 8 bases. This CDR3 spans 16 amino acids. After removal of 5 bases from V and 2 bases from J, the junction contained 9 bases not matched to a gene. Germline-derived CDR1 and CDR2 are SGHTA and FQGNSA. CDR3 loop: CASSPMGSGVTDTQYF. The CDR3 DNA sequence: TGTGCCAGCAGCCCGATGGGTAGCGGGGTCACAGATACGCAGTATTTT.

The chain uses TRBV19 and TRBJ2-2; D unresolved. Germline assignment: CDR1 LNHDA and CDR2 SQIVND (reference sequence). V lost 4 bases and J 4 bases, leaving 10 bases between the germline ends. The CDR3 runs to 14 residues. DNA for the CDR3: TGTGCCAGTAGTAGTTCGGGCGGCACCGGGGAGCTGTTTTTT. Amino acid sequence: CASSSSGGTGELFF.

The J gene is TRBJ2-1, the V gene TRBV2, with D perhaps TRBD2 (5 bases). The CDR3 extends over 15 amino acids. V gave up 3 bases and J gave up 5 bases, with 14 bases separating them. The germline gives CDR1 SNHLY, CDR2 FYNNEI. CDR3 sequence (DNA): TGTGCCAGCAGTGAGGCTAGCCGCCCCGACAATGAGCAGTTCTTC. It is translated as CASSEASRPDNEQFF.

In the case of this clone: Other DNA variants within this sample encode the same CDR3. J is TRBJ2-7 and V is TRBV7-9; the D gene is possibly TRBD1 (6 bases). Trimming removed 1 base from V and 3 bases from J, with 10 bases in between. The CDR3 loop spans 14 amino acids. Germline CDR1 SEHNR, CDR2 FQNEAQ (reference sequence). In DNA form, the CDR3 reads TGTGCCAGCAGCTTAGGCAGGGGTGGCTACGAGCAGTACTTC. Translation gives CASSLGRGGYEQYF. Supplemented by reference TRBV7-9 and TRBJ2-7, the full variable domain reads DTGVSQNPRHKITKRGQNVTFRCDPISEHNRLYWYRQTLGQGPEFLTYFQNEAQLEKSRLLSDRFSAERPKGSFSTLEIQRTEQGDSAMYLCASSLGRGGYEQYFGPGTRLTVT.

This clone was seen once. The chain employs TRBV2 and TRBJ2-6; possibly TRBD1 for D (6 bases). The V end lost 5 bases, the J end lost 2 bases, and 10 bases lay between the germline ends. Germline lookup yields CDR1 SNHLY and CDR2 FYNNEI. This CDR3 has 15 amino acids. The CDR3 protein is CASSPRGAGANVLTF. The CDR3 DNA is TGTGCCAGCAGTCCCAGGGGAGCTGGGGCCAACGTCCTGACTTTC. The full variable domain, its missing parts supplied by reference TRBV2 and TRBJ2-6, is EPEVTQTPSHQVTQMGQEVILRCVPISNHLYFYWYRQILGQKVEFLVSFYNNEISEKSEIFDDQFSVERPDGSNFTLKIRSTKLEDSAMYFCASSPRGAGANVLTFGAGSRLTVL.

The CDR3 DNA sequence: TGTGCCAGCAGCGGTGCTAGCGTCCCAGATACGCAGTATTTT. Encoded protein: CASSGASVPDTQYF. V gene TRBV9 combines with J gene TRBJ2-3; tentatively, D is TRBD2 (6 bases). This CDR3 has 14 amino acids. Trimming took 3 bases from V and 4 from J, leaving 12 bases between them. Germline CDR1 and CDR2: SGDLS and YYNGEE.

V gene TRBV18 combines with J gene TRBJ2-5; no clear D. The V gene's germline CDR1 is KGHSH and CDR2 LQKENI. The CDR3 runs 13 residues. V was clipped by 0 bases and J by 8 bases, with 10 bases between them. Here the CDR3 DNA reads TGTGCCAGCTCACCACCCTCAAAGGCAACCCAGTACTTC. It specifies CASSPPSKATQYF.

This clone was seen more than once but under ten times. CDR3 DNA sequence: TGCAGCGTCGAACAAAATGAAAAACTGTTTTTT. This sequence encodes CSVEQNEKLFF. The chain is built from TRBV29-1 and TRBJ1-4; D unresolved. Germline assignment: CDR1 SQVTM and CDR2 ANQGSEA. V was clipped by 6 bases and J by 5 bases, with 7 bases between them. The CDR3 is 11 amino acids.

This clone has just a few counts. This rearrangement joins TRBV6-5 to TRBJ1-2; 8 nucleotides align to TRBD1. Trimming cost V 5 bases and J 3 bases; bases outside gene matches: 2. CDR1 and CDR2 (germline): MNHEY, SVGAGI. The CDR3 is 13 amino acids. In DNA form, the CDR3 reads TGTGCCAGCAGTGGACAGGGTCACTATGGCTACACCTTC. Amino acid sequence: CASSGQGHYGYTF.

This clone was recorded once. The chain uses TRBV28 and TRBJ2-1; the D gene could be TRBD1 or TRBD2 (5 bases each). Trimming took 2 bases from V and 2 from J, leaving 16 bases between them. Germline V gene sequence: CDR1 MDHEN, CDR2 SYDVKM. CDR3 length: 17 amino acids. The CDR3 reads CASSLPILGATYNEQFF. The CDR3 bases are TGTGCCAGCAGTTTACCCATACTAGGGGCAACCTACAATGAGCAGTTCTTC.

The J gene is TRBJ2-1, the V gene TRBV5-4; tentative D call: TRBD1 (6 bases). CDR1 is SGHNT, CDR2 YYREEE, per germline (reference sequence). Deletions cut 4 bases from V and 4 bases from J, with 12 bases between. The CDR3 spans 14 residues. CDR3 amino acids: CASSDRTAYNEQFF. The CDR3 DNA sequence: TGTGCCAGCAGCGACCGGACAGCTTACAATGAGCAGTTCTTC.

The genes are TRBV28 and TRBJ1-2; D uncertain. The CDR3 extends over 15 amino acids. Trimming removed 8 bases at V and 7 bases at J, with 23 bases between. Germline CDR1 MDHEN, CDR2 SYDVKM. CDR3 amino acids: CASQPGSPPTPGYTF. The CDR3, as DNA: TGTGCCAGCCAACCCGGGTCACCCCCTACTCCTGGCTACACCTTC.

The chain employs TRBV14 and TRBJ2-5, with D maybe TRBD1 (6 bases). The CDR3 has 16 residues. Trimming removed 4 bases at V and 4 bases at J, with 19 bases between. Germline CDR1 is SGHDN and CDR2 is FVKESK. CDR3 loop: CASSRPQGFPGETQYF. The CDR3 DNA is TGTGCCAGCAGCCGCCCCCAGGGGTTCCCTGGAGAGACCCAGTACTTC.

In its sample, this clone was seen once. The chain combines TRBV11-3 with TRBJ2-5; 7 positions agree with TRBD2. The CDR3 is 16 residues long. Germline V gene lookup returns CDR1 SGHNT and CDR2 YENEEA. The J segment lost 2 bases and the V segment lost 1 base, leaving 7 bases of the junction unmatched. CDR3 in amino acids: CASSLGATSDQETQYF. The CDR3, as DNA: TGTGCCAGCAGCTTAGGGGCCACTAGCGATCAAGAGACCCAGTACTTC.

The chain employs TRBV7-9 and TRBJ2-7; TRBD1 is a possible D gene (6 bases). Germline loops: CDR1 SEHNR, CDR2 FQNEAQ (reference sequence). The CDR3 is made up of 14 amino acids. V gave up 4 bases and J gave up 6 bases, with 16 bases separating them. The CDR3 reads CASSSTGQPGEQYF. The DNA of the CDR3 is TGTGCCAGCAGCTCCACTGGACAGCCCGGCGAGCAGTACTTC.

This sequence joins TRBV5-1 and TRBJ2-3; 11 nucleotides align to TRBD2. The ends lost 7 bases at V and 0 bases at J; junction bases unmatched: 7. The CDR3 consists of 16 residues. Germline V gives CDR1 SGHRS, CDR2 YFSETQ. The chain's CDR3 is CASGGTSGKSTDTQYF. The CDR3 nucleotides are TGCGCCAGCGGAGGGACTAGCGGAAAGAGCACAGATACGCAGTATTTT.

The rearrangement joins TRBV7-2 to TRBJ2-5; D remains ambiguous. The CDR3 loop spans 14 amino acids. Germline V CDR1 and CDR2: SGHTA, FQGNSA. The V gene lost 3 bases and the J gene lost 1 base, with 9 bases spanning the gap. The CDR3 reads CASSFGWGQETQYF. CDR3 in DNA: TGTGCCAGCAGCTTTGGATGGGGCCAAGAGACCCAGTACTTC.

In the case of this clone: The same CDR3 can be traced to other DNA sequences in this sample. The V gene is TRBV5-6, the J gene TRBJ2-1; D not resolved. V was clipped by 0 bases and J by 2 bases, with 6 bases between them. The CDR3 has 14 residues. In germline, CDR1 is SGHDT, CDR2 YYEEEE. CDR3 amino acids: CASSLGVAYNEQFF. CDR3 in DNA: TGTGCCAGCAGCTTGGGGGTAGCCTACAATGAGCAGTTCTTC. The whole variable domain, filled in from reference TRBV5-6 and TRBJ2-1, reads DAGVTQSPTHLIKTRGQQVTLRCSPKSGHDTVSWYQQALGQGPQFIFQYYEEEERQRGNFPDRFSGHQFPNYSSELNVNALLLGDSALYLCASSLGVAYNEQFFGPGTRLTVL.

CDR3 residues: CASSPEQGSSDTQYF. The DNA for the CDR3 is TGTGCCAGCTCACCTGAACAGGGCTCCTCAGATACGCAGTATTTT. V and J are TRBV18 and TRBJ2-3, with a possible D match to TRBD1 (6 bases). Germline CDR1 reads KGHSH; CDR2 reads LQKENI. V lost 3 bases to trimming and J lost 4 bases, with 14 bases between them. CDR3 length: 15 residues.

This clone came up once. The chain joins TRBV14 to TRBJ2-1; D is perhaps TRBD2 (6 bases). Trimming took 0 bases from V and 1 from J, leaving 10 bases between them. CDR1 and CDR2 from the germline V gene are SGHDN and FVKESK. CDR3 length: 16 amino acids. The CDR3 loop is CASSQDLGRSYNEQFF. The CDR3 bases are TGTGCCAGCAGCCAAGATCTGGGGAGGTCCTACAATGAGCAGTTCTTC. Looking up the rest from reference TRBV14 and TRBJ2-1 gives the full variable domain: EAGVTQFPSHSVIEKGQTVTLRCDPISGHDNLYWYRRVMGKEIKFLLHFVKESKQDESGMPNNRFLAERTGGTYSTLKVQPAELEDSGVYFCASSQDLGRSYNEQFFGPGTRLTVL.

V gene TRBV11-3 combines with J gene TRBJ2-1; D gene uncertain. V shed 1 base and J shed 3 bases, with 7 bases lying between them. Germline V gives CDR1 SGHNT, CDR2 YENEEA. CDR3 length: 14 residues. CDR3 nucleotide sequence: TGTGCCAGCAGCTTAGCTCGCAGCTACAATGAGCAGTTCTTC. Amino acids: CASSLARSYNEQFF.